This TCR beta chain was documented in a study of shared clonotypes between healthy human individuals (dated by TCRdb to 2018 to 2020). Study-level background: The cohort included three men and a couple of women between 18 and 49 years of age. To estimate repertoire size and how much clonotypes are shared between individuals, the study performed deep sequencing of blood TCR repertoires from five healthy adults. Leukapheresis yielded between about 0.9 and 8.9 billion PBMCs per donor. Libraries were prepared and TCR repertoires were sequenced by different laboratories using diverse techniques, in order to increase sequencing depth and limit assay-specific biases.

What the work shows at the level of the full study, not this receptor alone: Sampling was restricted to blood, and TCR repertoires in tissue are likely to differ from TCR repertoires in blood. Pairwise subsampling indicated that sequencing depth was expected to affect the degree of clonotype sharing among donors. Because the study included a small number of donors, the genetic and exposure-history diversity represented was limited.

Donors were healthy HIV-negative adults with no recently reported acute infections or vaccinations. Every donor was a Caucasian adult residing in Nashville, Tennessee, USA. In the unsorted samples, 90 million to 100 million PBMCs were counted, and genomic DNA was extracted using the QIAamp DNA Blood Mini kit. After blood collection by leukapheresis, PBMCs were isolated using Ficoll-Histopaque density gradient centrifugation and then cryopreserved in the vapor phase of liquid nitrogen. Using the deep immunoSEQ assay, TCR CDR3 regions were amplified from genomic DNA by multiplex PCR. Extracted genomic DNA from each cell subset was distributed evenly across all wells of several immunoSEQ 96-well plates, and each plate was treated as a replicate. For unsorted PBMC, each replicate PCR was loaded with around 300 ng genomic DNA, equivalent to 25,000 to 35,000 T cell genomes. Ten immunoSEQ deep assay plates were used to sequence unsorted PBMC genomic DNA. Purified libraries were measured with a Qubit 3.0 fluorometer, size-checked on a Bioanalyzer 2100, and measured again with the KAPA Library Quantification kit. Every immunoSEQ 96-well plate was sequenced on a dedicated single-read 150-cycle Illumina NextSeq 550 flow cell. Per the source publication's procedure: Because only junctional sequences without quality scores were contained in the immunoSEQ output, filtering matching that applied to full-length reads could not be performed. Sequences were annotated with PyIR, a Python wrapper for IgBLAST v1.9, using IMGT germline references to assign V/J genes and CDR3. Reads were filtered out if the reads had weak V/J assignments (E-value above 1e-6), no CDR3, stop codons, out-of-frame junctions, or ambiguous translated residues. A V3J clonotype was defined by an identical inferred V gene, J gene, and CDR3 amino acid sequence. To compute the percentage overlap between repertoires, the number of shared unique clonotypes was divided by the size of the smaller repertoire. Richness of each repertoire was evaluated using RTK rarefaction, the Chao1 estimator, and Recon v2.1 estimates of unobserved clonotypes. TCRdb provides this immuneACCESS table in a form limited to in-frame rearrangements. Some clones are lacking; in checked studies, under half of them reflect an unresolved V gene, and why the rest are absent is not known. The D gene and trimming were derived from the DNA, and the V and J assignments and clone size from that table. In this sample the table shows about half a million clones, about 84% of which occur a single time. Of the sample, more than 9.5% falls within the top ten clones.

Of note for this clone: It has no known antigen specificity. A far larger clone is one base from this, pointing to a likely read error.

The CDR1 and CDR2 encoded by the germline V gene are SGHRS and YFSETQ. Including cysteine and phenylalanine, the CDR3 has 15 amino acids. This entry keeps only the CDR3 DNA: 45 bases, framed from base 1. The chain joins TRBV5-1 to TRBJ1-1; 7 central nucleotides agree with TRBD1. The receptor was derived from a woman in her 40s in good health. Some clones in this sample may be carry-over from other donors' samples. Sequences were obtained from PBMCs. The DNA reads TGCGCCAGCAGATTGGCGACAGGGCCCCACACTGAAGCTTTCTTT. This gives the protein CASRLATGPHTEAFF.